The rows below give T cell receptor beta chains drawn from one sample of a study of blood T cells in healthy people across ages. TCRdb used MiXCR to reprocess the 5' RACE reads, holding one entry per CDR3 protein. The sample holds more than 600,000 distinct CDR3 sequences; approximately 25% are singletons and the top ten take 9% to 9.5%. The sample was also reused in another study, on T cells of mothers and their children.

The source material was blood. The receptors stem from a boy aged 5-17 years in good health. The CDR3 runs from the conserved cysteine through the conserved F or W. A D gene is named only where the DNA matches it firmly. Clone size appears in some rows only: once, few, many, or a class for an expanded clone.

j_call v_call d_call clone_size cdr3_nt cdr3_aa
TRBJ2-1 TRBV6-5 - - TGTGCCAGCAGTGGCCGGACCCTCGGCAATGAGCAGTTCTTC CASSGRTLGNEQFF
TRBJ1-1 TRBV6-4 TRBD1 - TGTGCCAGCAGAACCCAAGGGGGCCTCGATGAAGCTTTCTTT CASRTQGGLDEAFF
TRBJ2-7 TRBV5-6 - - TGTGCCAGCAGCGCCCTAACAGGTGGGCCCTACGAGCAGTACTTC CASSALTGGPYEQYF
TRBJ1-1 TRBV7-3 TRBD1 - TGTGCCAGCAGCTTAATGCCAGGGGGAACTGAAGCTTTCTTT CASSLMPGGTEAFF
TRBJ1-4 TRBV6-5 - once TGTGCCAGCAGTTACTCGGCCGCGAGGAGGGGAGATGAAAAACTGTTTTTT CASSYSAARRGDEKLFF
TRBJ2-5 TRBV11-3 TRBD2 - TGTGCCAGCAGCTTCGGGACTAGCGGGGGGGCCCGGGAGACCCAGTACTTC CASSFGTSGGARETQYF
TRBJ1-2 TRBV7-8 - few TGTGCCAGCAGCTTAGGCCTTACGGGCTACACCTTC CASSLGLTGYTF
TRBJ2-5 TRBV20-1 TRBD2 few TGCAGTGCTGCGAGAGGGGCGGGGGGGCCTATAGAGACCCAGTACTTC CSAARGAGGPIETQYF
TRBJ2-3 TRBV6-2/TRBV6-3 - - TGTGCCAGCAGCTACTATTTACAGGCAGATACGCAGTATTTT CASSYYLQADTQYF
TRBJ1-3 TRBV7-8 - - TGTGCCAGCAGCTTAGCAAGTTCAGGGACTGGAAACACCATATATTTT CASSLASSGTGNTIYF
TRBJ2-3 TRBV7-8 TRBD2 few TGTGCCAGCAGCTTAGCGGGAGGGCGATTAGATACGCAGTATTTT CASSLAGGRLDTQYF
TRBJ2-7 TRBV6-6 - few TGTGCCAGCAGCTTCAGTCAGTCCTACGAGCAGTACTTC CASSFSQSYEQYF
TRBJ1-4 TRBV10-3 TRBD1 - TGTGCCATCAGTGGGAACAGGGGCGGTGCTACTAATGAAAAGCTGTTTTTT CAISGNRGGATNEKLFF
TRBJ1-4 TRBV20-1 - - TGCAGTGCTACCACAGGGAGTTCCGAAAAACTGTTTTTT CSATTGSSEKLFF
TRBJ2-1 TRBV19 TRBD2 few TGTGCCAGTAGTATACGGGAGGGCCGGGTCGATGAGCAGTTCTTC CASSIREGRVDEQFF
TRBJ1-1 TRBV18 - once TGTGCCAGCTCAACGGACAGTCGAGGTGAAGCTTTCTTT CASSTDSRGEAFF
TRBJ2-1 TRBV2 TRBD2 - TGTGCCAGCATGGCGGGAGTCGGTAATGAGCAGTTCTTC CASMAGVGNEQFF
TRBJ2-2 TRBV7-3 TRBD2 few TGTGCCAGCAGACCTAGCGGGAACACCGGGGAGCTGTTTTTT CASRPSGNTGELFF
TRBJ2-7 TRBV25-1 TRBD1 - TGTGCCAGCAGGCAGCCGGGACAGGGGTCCGAGCAGTACTTC CASRQPGQGSEQYF
TRBJ2-4 TRBV20-1 TRBD2 few TGCAGTGCTTCGAAGGCCGGGACTAGGACAAACATTCAGTACTTC CSASKAGTRTNIQYF
TRBJ1-1 TRBV7-2 - few TGTGCCAGCAGCTTAATACATTATGAAGCTTTCTTT CASSLIHYEAFF
TRBJ2-3 TRBV4-1 - - TGCGCCAGCAGCCAAGCCCTTTTTTCTTCAGCGCGAACAACAGATACGCAGTATTTT CASSQALFSSARTTDTQYF
TRBJ1-4 TRBV20-1 - once TGCAGTGCTAGAGCCACCGGCGGAGGTGAAAAACTGTTTTTT CSARATGGGEKLFF
TRBJ2-7 TRBV3-1 TRBD2 few TGTGCCAGCAGCCACCCGGGACTAGCGGGTCATGACGAGCAGTACTTC CASSHPGLAGHDEQYF
TRBJ2-7 TRBV18 TRBD1 - TGTGCCAGCTCACCTGCCTTCGACAGGGATCCCTACGAGCAGTACTTC CASSPAFDRDPYEQYF
TRBJ2-1 TRBV7-2 TRBD2 - TGTGCCAGCAGCACCCAAGCGGGAGCTGGATCCTACAATGAGCAGTTCTTC CASSTQAGAGSYNEQFF
TRBJ2-3 TRBV6-1 - once TGTGCCAGCAGTCGAGTTCAGGCTTCGAATACGCAGTATTTT CASSRVQASNTQYF
TRBJ2-3 TRBV4-1 TRBD2 - TGCGCCAGCAGCCAACCGGGACTAGGAATGGGAGATACGCAGTATTTT CASSQPGLGMGDTQYF
TRBJ1-4 TRBV7-2 - - TGTGCCAGCAGCTTACTGTCGGGCATCGGTGAAAAACTGTTTTTT CASSLLSGIGEKLFF
TRBJ2-5 TRBV7-8 TRBD1 - TGTGCCAGCAGCTTAGTTCCGGGTGGTGGGACAGGGTTTGGGCAAGAGACCCAGTACTTC CASSLVPGGGTGFGQETQYF
TRBJ2-5 TRBV19 TRBD1 - TGTGCCAGTAGTTACCGACAGGGATTGTCCTACGAGCAGCACTTC CASSYRQGLSYEQHF
TRBJ1-4 TRBV28 - once TGTGCCAGCAGATCGCAGGAAAAACTGTTTTTT CASRSQEKLFF
TRBJ2-3 TRBV29-1 - few TGCAGCGTTGATGGCCGGGATCCGGACACAGATACGCAGTATTTT CSVDGRDPDTDTQYF
TRBJ2-1 TRBV7-8 - few TGTGCCAGCAGCCGGGTATTATTCTCCTACAATGAGCAGTTCTTC CASSRVLFSYNEQFF
TRBJ1-1 TRBV14 - - TGTGCCAGCAGCCCCGGACAAAGGACTGAAGCTTTCTTT CASSPGQRTEAFF
TRBJ2-7 TRBV5-1 - few TGCGCCAGCAGCCCCAGGGGAGCGGGGACCTACGAGCAGTACTTC CASSPRGAGTYEQYF
TRBJ2-7 TRBV7-8 - - TGTGCCAGCAGCTTGGACCAGGGGTACGAGCAGTACTTC CASSLDQGYEQYF
TRBJ2-3 TRBV29-1 - - TGCAGCACCAACAGGGAAGGGAGCACAGATACGCAGTATTTT CSTNREGSTDTQYF
TRBJ1-2 TRBV20-1 - - TGCAGTGCTAGAGATTGGCAGGAGAATGGCTACACCTTC CSARDWQENGYTF
TRBJ2-5 TRBV9 - few TGTGCCAGCAGCGCAACAGGGCTTAAAGAGACCCAGTACTTC CASSATGLKETQYF
TRBJ2-2 TRBV7-9 - - TGTGCCAGCAGCGACCGGGGTAACGCCCCCACCGGGGAGCTGTTTTTT CASSDRGNAPTGELFF
TRBJ1-6 TRBV6-6 TRBD1 few TGTGCCAGCAGTTACTGGACAGGGTATAATTCACCCCTCCACTTT CASSYWTGYNSPLHF
TRBJ2-1 TRBV4-1 TRBD2 - TGCGCCAGCAGCCAATTCCCAGCGGGGAGTAGGAATGAGCAGTTCTTC CASSQFPAGSRNEQFF
TRBJ2-5 TRBV3-1 - few TGTGCCAGCAGCCAAGATGAGCTGGGCCAGTACTTC CASSQDELGQYF
TRBJ1-2 TRBV4-1 - - TGCGCCAGCAGCCAAGGGGGGAGGGACTACACCTTC CASSQGGRDYTF
TRBJ2-3 TRBV6-2/TRBV6-3 TRBD2 - TGTGCCGGCAGCCTCGTAGCGGGGGGGCTAGAAGATACGCAGTATTTT CAGSLVAGGLEDTQYF
TRBJ2-2 TRBV6-6 TRBD1 - TGTGCCAGCAGTTCTCCGGGACAGGGTGGCGTGGAGCTGTTTTTT CASSSPGQGGVELFF
TRBJ2-1 TRBV7-3 - few TGTGCCAGCAGCTTAACGTTGGGATACAATGAGCAGTTCTTC CASSLTLGYNEQFF
TRBJ2-7 TRBV29-1 TRBD2 few TGCAGCGTGAAGGCCGGGACTAGCGGAGAGCAGTACTTC CSVKAGTSGEQYF
TRBJ1-4 TRBV9 TRBD1 few TGTGCCAGTAGCGGGACCGGGACAGCAAATGAAAAACTGTTTTTT CASSGTGTANEKLFF
TRBJ2-1 TRBV4-2 TRBD2 - TGTGCCTGCAGCCCCACGACTAGCGGGGGGACCTACAATGAGCAGTTCTTC CACSPTTSGGTYNEQFF
TRBJ2-1 TRBV6-2/TRBV6-3 - - TGTGCCAGCAGTTGCCGGGACTACAATGAGCAGTTCTTC CASSCRDYNEQFF
TRBJ1-5 TRBV7-2 - few TGTGCCAGCAGCTTGGGCAGGAGGGCCGGCCAGCCCCAGCATTTT CASSLGRRAGQPQHF
TRBJ2-1 TRBV7-2 TRBD1 once TGTGCCAGCAGCTGGGAGACAGGGTTGAATGAGCAGTTCTTC CASSWETGLNEQFF
TRBJ2-7 TRBV7-9 - - TGTGCCAGCAGCCCCAGATACATCCCCTACGAGCAGTACTTC CASSPRYIPYEQYF